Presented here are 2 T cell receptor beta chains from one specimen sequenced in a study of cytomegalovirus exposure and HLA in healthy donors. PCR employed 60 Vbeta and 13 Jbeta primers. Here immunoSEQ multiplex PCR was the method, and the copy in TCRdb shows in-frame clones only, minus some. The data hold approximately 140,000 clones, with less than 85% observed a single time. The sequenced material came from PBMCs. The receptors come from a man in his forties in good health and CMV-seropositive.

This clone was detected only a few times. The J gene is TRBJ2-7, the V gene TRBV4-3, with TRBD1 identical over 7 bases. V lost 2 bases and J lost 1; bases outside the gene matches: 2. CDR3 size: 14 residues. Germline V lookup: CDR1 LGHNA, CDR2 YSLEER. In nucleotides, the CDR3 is TGCGCCAGCAGCCAACGGGACAGTTCCTACGAGCAGTACTTC. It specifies CASSQRDSSYEQYF.

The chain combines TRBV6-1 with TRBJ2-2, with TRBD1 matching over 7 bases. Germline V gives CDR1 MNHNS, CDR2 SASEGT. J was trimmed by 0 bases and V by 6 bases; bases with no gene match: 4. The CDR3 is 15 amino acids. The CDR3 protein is CASRYRGANTGELFF. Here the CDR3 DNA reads TGTGCCAGCAGATACAGGGGCGCGAACACCGGGGAGCTGTTTTTT.